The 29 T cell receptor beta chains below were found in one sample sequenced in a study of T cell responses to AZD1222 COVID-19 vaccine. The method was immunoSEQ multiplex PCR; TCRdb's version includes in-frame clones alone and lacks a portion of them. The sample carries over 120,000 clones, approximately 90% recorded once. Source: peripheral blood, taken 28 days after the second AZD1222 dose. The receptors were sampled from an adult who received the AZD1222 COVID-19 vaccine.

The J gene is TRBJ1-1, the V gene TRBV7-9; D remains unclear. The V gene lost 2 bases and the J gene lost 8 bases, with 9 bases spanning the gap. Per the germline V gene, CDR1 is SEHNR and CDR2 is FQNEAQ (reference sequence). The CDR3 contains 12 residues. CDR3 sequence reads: CASSLNSPEAFF. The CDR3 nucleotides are TGTGCCAGCAGCTTAAACAGCCCGGAAGCTTTCTTT.

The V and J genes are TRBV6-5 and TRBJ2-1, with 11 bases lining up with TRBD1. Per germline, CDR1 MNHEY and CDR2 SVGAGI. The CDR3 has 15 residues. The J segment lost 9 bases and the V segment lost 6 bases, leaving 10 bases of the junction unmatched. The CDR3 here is CASRKGQGDVGEQFF. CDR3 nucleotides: TGTGCCAGCAGGAAGGGACAGGGGGATGTGGGTGAGCAGTTCTTC.

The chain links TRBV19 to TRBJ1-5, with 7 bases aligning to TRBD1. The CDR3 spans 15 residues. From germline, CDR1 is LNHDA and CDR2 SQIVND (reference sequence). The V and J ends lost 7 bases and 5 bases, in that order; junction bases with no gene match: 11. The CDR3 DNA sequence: TGTGCCAGTAAATGGAAGGACAGGTCGTATCAGCCCCAGCATTTT. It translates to CASKWKDRSYQPQHF.

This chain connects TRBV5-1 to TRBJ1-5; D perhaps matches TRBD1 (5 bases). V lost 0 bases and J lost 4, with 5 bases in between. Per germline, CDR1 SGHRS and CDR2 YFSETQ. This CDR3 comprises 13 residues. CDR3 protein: CASSLGTNQPQHF. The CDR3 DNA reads TGCGCCAGCAGCTTGGGGACAAATCAGCCCCAGCATTTT.

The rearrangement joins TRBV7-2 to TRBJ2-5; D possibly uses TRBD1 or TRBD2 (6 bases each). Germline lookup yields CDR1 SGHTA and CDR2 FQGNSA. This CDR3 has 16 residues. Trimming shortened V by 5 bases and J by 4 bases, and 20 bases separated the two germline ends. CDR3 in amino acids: CASSPQGVGGGETQYF. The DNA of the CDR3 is TGTGCCAGCAGCCCCCAAGGTGTGGGGGGCGGAGAGACCCAGTACTTC.

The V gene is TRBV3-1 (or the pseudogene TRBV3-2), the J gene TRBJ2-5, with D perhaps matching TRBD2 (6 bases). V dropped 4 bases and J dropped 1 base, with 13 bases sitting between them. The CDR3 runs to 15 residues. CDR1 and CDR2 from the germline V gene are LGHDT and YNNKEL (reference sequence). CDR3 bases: TGTGCCAGCAGCCCCCGGGGACTGCGCCAAGAGACCCAGTACTTC. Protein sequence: CASSPRGLRQETQYF.

The CDR3 sequence is CASSSPSGPTDTQYF. CDR3 nucleotides: TGTGCCAGCAGTTCTCCTAGCGGACCCACAGATACGCAGTATTTT. The gene calls are TRBV6-5 and TRBJ2-3, with TRBD2 matching 7 bases. This CDR3 comprises 15 residues. Germline CDR1 MNHEY, CDR2 SVGAGI. V gave up 4 bases and J gave up 2 bases; unmatched junction bases: 6.

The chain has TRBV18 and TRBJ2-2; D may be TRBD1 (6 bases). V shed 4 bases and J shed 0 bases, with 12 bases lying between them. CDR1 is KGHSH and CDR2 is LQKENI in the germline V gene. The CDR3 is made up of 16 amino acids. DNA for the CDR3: TGTGCCAGCTCACTACAGGGACCTACGAACACCGGGGAGCTGTTTTTT. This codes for CASSLQGPTNTGELFF.

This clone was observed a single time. CDR3 DNA: TGTGCCAGCAGCAAAGAGGGAGATAGTACTGTTGGGCAGTTCTTC. Translated: CASSKEGDSTVGQFF. The chain recombines TRBV21-1 with TRBJ2-1; the table gives TRBD2 as D, unverified against the DNA. TRBV21-1 is reported as a pseudogene. There are 15 residues in the CDR3.

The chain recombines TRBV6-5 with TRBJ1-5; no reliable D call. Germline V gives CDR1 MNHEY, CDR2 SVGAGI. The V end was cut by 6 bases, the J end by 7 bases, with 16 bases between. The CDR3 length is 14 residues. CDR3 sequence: CASSVGGVGQPQHF. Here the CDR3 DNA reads TGTGCCAGCAGCGTTGGAGGAGTCGGCCAGCCCCAGCATTTT.

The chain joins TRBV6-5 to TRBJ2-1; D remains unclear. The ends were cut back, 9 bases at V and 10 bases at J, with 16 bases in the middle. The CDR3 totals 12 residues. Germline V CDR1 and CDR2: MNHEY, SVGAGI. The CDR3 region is CASSPPQAEQFF. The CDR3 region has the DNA TGTGCCAGTTCGCCCCCCCAAGCCGAGCAGTTCTTC.

In DNA form, the CDR3 reads TGTGCTAGTGAACCAGTGGGGAACTATGGCTACACCTTC. It yields the protein CASEPVGNYGYTF. The rearrangement joins TRBV12-5 to TRBJ1-2; D gene unclear. Germline values: CDR1 LGHNT, CDR2 FRNRAP. The CDR3 covers 13 residues. The V and J ends lost 7 bases and 2 bases respectively, with 11 bases between them.

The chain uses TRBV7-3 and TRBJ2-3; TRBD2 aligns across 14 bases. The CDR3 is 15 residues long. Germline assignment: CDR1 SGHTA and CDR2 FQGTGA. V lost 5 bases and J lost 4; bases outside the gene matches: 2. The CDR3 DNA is TGTGCCAGCAGCCCGGGACTAGCGGGAGCAGATACGCAGTATTTT. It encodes CASSPGLAGADTQYF.

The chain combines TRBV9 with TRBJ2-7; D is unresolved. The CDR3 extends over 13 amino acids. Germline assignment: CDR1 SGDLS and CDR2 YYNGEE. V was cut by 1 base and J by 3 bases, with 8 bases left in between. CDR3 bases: TGTGCCAGCAGCGTAAGTGAATACTACGAGCAGTACTTC. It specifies CASSVSEYYEQYF. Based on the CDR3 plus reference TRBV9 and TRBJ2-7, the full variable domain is DSGVTQTPKHLITATGQRVTLRCSPRSGDLSVYWYQQSLDQGLQFLIQYYNGEERAKGNILERFSAQQFPDLHSELNLSSLELGDSALYFCASSVSEYYEQYFGPGTRLTVT.

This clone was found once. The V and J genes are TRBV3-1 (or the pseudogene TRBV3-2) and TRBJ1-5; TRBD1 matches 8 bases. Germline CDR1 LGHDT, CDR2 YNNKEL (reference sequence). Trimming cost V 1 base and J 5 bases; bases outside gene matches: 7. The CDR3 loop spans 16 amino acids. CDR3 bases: TGTGCCAGCAGCCAAGGTACCGGGACAGGCTATCAGCCCCAGCATTTT. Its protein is CASSQGTGTGYQPQHF.

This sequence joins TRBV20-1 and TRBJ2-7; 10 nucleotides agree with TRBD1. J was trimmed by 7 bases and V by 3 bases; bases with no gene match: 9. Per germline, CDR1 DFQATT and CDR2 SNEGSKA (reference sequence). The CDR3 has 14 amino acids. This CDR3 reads CSASRWDRGGEQYF. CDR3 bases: TGCAGTGCTAGTCGGTGGGACAGGGGCGGGGAGCAGTACTTC.

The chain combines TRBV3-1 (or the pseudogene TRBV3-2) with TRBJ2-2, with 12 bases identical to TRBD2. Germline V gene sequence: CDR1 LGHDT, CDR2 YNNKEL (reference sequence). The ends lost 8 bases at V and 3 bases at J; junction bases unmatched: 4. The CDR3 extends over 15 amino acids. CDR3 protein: CASSLAGGDTGELFF. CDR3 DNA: TGTGCCAGCTCTCTAGCGGGAGGGGACACCGGGGAGCTGTTTTTT.

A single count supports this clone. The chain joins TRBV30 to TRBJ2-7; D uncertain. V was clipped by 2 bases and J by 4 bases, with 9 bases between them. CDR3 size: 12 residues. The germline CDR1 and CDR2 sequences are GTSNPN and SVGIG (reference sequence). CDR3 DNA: TGTGCCTGGAGTCACAGCCGTTACGAGCAGTACTTC. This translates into CAWSHSRYEQYF. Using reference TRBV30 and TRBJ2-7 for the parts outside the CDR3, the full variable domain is SQTIHQWPATLVQPVGSPLSLECTVEGTSNPNLYWYRQAAGRGLQLLFYSVGIGQISSEVPQNLSASRPQDRQFILSSKKLLLSDSGFYLCAWSHSRYEQYFGPGTRLTVT.

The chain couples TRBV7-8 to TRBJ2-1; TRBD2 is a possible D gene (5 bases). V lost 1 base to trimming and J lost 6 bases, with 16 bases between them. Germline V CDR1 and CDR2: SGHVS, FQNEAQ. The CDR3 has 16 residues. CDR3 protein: CASSLELVASRNEQFF. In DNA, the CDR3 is TGTGCCAGCAGCTTAGAACTAGTAGCTTCCCGCAATGAGCAGTTCTTC.

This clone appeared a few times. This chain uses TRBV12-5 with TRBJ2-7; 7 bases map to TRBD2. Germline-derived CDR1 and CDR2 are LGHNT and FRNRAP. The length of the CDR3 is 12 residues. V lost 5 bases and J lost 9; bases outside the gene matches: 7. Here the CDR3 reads CASGTAGTTQYF. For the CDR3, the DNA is TGTGCTAGTGGTACAGCCGGGACTACGCAGTACTTC.

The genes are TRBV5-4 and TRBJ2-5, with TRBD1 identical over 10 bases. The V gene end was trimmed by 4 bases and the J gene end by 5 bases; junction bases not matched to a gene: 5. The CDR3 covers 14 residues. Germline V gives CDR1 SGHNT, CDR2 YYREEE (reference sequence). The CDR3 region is CASSRQGAMETQYF. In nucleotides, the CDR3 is TGTGCCAGCAGCCGACAGGGGGCCATGGAGACCCAGTACTTC.

The CDR3, as DNA: TGTGCCAGCCACAGGGCTTTCTCTGGAAACACCATATATTTT. It is translated as CASHRAFSGNTIYF. The chain is built from TRBV28 and TRBJ1-3; the D gene is possibly TRBD1 (6 bases). The CDR3 spans 14 residues. Trimming shortened V by 8 bases and J by 0 bases, and 11 bases separated the two germline ends. Germline lookup yields CDR1 MDHEN and CDR2 SYDVKM.

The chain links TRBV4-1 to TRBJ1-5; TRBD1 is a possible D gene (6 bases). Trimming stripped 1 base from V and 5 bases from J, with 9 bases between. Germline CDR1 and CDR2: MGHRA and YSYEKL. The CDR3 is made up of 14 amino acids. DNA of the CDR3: TGCGCCAGCAGCCAAGGCAGGGGACATCAGCCCCAGCATTTT. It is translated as CASSQGRGHQPQHF.

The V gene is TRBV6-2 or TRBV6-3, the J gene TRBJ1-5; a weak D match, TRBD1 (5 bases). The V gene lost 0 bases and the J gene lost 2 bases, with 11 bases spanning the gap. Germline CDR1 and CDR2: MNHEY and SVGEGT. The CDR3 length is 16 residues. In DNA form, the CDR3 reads TGTGCCAGCAGTTACTCGTGGGGCTCCGGCAATCAGCCCCAGCATTTT. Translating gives CASSYSWGSGNQPQHF.

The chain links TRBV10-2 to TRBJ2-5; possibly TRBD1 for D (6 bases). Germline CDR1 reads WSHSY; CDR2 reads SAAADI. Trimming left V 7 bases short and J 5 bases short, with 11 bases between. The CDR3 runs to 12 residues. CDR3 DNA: TGCGCCAGCACTCAGGGGTGGGAGACCCAGTACTTC. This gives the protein CASTQGWETQYF.

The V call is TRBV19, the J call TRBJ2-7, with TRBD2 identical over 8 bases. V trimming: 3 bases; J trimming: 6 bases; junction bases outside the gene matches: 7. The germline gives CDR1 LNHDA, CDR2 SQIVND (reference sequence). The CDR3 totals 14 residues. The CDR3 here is CASSILTGRGEQYF. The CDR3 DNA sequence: TGTGCCAGTAGTATCTTAACCGGGAGGGGCGAGCAGTACTTC.

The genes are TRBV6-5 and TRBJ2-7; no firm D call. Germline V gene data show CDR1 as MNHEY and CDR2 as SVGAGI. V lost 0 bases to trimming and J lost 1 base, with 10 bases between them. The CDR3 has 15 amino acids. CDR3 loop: CASSYSTPHSYEQYF. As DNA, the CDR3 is TGTGCCAGCAGTTACTCGACGCCACATTCCTACGAGCAGTACTTC.

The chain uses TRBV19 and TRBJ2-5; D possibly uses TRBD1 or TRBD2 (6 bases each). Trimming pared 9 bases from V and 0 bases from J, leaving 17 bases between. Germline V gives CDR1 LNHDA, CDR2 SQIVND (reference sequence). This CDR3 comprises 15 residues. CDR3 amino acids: CASRWNGGHQETQYF. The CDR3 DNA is TGTGCCAGCCGTTGGAATGGGGGGCACCAAGAGACCCAGTACTTC.

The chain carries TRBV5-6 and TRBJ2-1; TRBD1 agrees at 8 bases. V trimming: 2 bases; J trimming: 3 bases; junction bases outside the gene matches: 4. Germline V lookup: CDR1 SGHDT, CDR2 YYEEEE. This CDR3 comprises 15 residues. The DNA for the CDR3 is TGTGCCAGCAGCTTAGGACAGGGACTCTACAATGAGCAGTTCTTC. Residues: CASSLGQGLYNEQFF.